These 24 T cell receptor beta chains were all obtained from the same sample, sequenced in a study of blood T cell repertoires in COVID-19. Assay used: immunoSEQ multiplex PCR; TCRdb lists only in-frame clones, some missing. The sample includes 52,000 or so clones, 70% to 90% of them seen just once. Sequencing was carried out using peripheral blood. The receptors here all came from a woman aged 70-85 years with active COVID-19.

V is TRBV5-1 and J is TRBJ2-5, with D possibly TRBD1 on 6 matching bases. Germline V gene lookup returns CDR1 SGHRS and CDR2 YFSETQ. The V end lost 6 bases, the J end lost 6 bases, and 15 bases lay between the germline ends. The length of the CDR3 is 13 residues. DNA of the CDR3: TGCGCCAGCACCTTTGACAGGACACAGACCCAGTACTTC. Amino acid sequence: CASTFDRTQTQYF. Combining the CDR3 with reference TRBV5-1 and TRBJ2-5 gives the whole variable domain KAGVTQTPRYLIKTRGQQVTLSCSPISGHRSVSWYQQTPGQGLQFLFEYFSETQRNKGNFPGRFSGRQFSNSRSEMNVSTLELGDSALYLCASTFDRTQTQYFGPGTRLLVL.

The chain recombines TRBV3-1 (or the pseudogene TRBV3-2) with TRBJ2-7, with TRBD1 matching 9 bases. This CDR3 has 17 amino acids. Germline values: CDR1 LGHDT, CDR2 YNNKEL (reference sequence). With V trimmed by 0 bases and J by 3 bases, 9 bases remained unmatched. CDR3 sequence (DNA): TGTGCCAGCAGCCAAGATGGGACAGGGCGAAAGAACTACGAGCAGTACTTC. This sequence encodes CASSQDGTGRKNYEQYF.

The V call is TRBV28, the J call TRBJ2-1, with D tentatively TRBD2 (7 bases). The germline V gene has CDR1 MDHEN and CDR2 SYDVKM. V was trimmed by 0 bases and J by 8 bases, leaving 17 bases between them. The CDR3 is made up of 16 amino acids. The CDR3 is CASSLWSPKGGHEQFF. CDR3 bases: TGTGCCAGCAGTTTATGGTCGCCCAAGGGGGGGCATGAGCAGTTCTTC.

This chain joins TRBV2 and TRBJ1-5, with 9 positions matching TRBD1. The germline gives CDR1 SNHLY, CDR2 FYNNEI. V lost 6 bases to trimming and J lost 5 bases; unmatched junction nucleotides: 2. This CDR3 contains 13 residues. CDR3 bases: TGTGCCAGCAGGAGGACAGGGGATCAGCCCCAGCATTTT. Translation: CASRRTGDQPQHF.

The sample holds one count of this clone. The CDR3 is CASSLEDRVATF. CDR3 nucleotide sequence: TGTGCCAGCAGCTTAGAAGACAGGGTTGCCACCTTC. The rearrangement links TRBV7-9 to TRBJ1-2; 7 bases align to TRBD1. With 1 base clipped from V and 13 bases from J, the junction kept 6 bases outside the gene matches. Germline V gives CDR1 SEHNR, CDR2 FQNEAQ (reference sequence). CDR3 length: 12 amino acids.

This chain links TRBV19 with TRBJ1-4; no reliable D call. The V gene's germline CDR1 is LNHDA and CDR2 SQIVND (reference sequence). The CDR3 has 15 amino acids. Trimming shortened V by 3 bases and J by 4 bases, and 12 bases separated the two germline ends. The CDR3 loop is CASSITGNHNEKLFF. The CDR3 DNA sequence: TGTGCCAGTAGTATTACGGGGAACCATAATGAAAAACTGTTTTTT.

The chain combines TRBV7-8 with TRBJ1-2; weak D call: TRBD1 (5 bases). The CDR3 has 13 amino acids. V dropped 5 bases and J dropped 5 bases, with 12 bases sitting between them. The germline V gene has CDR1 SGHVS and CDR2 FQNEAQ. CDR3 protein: CASSPSGGYGYTF. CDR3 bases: TGTGCCAGCAGCCCGAGCGGGGGGTATGGCTACACCTTC.

The CDR3 reads CASQKQGSRTDTQYF. The CDR3 DNA follows: TGTGCCAGCCAAAAGCAGGGATCCAGAACGGATACGCAGTATTTT. The chain has TRBV27 and TRBJ2-3; tentatively, D is TRBD1 (5 bases). Trimming shortened V by 8 bases and J by 6 bases, and 21 bases separated the two germline ends. Germline CDR1 reads MNHEY; CDR2 reads SMNVEV (reference sequence). The CDR3 runs to 15 residues.

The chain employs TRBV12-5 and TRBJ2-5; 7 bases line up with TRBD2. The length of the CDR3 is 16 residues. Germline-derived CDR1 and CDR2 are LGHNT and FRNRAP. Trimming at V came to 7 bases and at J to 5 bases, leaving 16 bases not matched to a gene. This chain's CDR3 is CASVLARDYPGETQYF. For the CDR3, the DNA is TGTGCTAGTGTCCTTGCCCGGGACTACCCCGGGGAGACCCAGTACTTC.

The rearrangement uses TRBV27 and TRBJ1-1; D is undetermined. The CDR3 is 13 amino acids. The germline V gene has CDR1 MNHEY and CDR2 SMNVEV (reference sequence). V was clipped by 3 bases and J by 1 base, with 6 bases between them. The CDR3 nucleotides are TGTGCCAGCAGTTTTTCCAGGAACACTGAAGCTTTCTTT. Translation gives CASSFSRNTEAFF.

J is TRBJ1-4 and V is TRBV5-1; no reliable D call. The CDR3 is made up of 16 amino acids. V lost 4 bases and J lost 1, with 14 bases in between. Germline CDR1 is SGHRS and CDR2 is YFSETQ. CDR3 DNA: TGCGCCAGCAGCCCTACAGTTGGTGGAACTAATGAAAAACTGTTTTTT. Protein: CASSPTVGGTNEKLFF.

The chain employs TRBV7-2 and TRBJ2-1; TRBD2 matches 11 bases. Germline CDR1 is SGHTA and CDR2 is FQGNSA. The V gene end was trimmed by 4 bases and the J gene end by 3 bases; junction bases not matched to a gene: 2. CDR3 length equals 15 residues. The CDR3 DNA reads TGTGCCAGCAGCTCCGGGACTAGCGGCTACAATGAGCAGTTCTTC. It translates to CASSSGTSGYNEQFF.

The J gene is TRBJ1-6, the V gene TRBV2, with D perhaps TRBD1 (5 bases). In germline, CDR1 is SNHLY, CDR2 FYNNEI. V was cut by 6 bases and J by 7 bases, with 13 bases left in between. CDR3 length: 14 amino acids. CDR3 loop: CASRHDSLNSPLHF. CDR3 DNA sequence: TGTGCCAGCAGACATGACAGTCTCAATTCACCCCTCCACTTT.

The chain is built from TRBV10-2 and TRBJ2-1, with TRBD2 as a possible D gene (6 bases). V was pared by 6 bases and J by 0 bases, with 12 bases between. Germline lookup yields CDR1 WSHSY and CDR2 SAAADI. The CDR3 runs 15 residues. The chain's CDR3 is CASRNSGDSYNEQFF. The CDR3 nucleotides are TGCGCCAGCAGGAATAGCGGTGACTCCTACAATGAGCAGTTCTTC.

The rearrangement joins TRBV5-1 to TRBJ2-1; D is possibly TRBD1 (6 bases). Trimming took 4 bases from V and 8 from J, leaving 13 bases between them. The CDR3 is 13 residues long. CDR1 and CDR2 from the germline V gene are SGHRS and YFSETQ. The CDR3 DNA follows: TGCGCCAGCAGCGGGGACACCTCAGATGAGCAGTTCTTC. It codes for CASSGDTSDEQFF.

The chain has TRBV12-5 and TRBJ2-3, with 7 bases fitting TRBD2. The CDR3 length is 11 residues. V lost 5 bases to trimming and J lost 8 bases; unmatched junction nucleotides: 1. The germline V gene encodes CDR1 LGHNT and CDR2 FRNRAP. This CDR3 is CASGTSATQYF. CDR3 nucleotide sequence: TGTGCTAGTGGTACTAGCGCTACGCAGTATTTT.

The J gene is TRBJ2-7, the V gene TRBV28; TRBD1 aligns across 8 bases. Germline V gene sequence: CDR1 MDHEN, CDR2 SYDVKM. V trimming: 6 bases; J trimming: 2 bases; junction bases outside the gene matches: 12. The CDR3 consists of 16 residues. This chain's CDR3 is CASSPTPPGQAYEQYF. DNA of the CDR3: TGTGCCAGCAGCCCGACTCCTCCGGGACAGGCCTACGAGCAGTACTTC.

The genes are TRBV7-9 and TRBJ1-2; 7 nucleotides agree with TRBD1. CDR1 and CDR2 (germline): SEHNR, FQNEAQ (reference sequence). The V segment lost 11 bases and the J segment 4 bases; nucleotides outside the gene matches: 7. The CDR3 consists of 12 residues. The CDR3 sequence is CAGKGALYGYTF. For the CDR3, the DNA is TGTGCCGGCAAGGGGGCCCTCTATGGCTACACCTTC.

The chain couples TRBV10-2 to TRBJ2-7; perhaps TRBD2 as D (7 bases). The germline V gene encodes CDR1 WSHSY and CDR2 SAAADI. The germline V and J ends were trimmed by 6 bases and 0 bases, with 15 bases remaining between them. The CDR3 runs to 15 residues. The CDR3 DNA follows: TGCGCCAGCAGACCGACAGGCGGGAGCTCCTACGAGCAGTACTTC. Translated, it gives CASRPTGGSSYEQYF.

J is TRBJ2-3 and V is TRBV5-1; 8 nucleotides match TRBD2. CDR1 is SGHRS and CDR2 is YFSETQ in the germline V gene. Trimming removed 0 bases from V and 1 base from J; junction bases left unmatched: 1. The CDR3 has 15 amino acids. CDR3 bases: TGCGCCAGCAGCTTGGGTAGCGGGGGCACAGATACGCAGTATTTT. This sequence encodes CASSLGSGGTDTQYF. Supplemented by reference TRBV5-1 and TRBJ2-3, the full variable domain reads KAGVTQTPRYLIKTRGQQVTLSCSPISGHRSVSWYQQTPGQGLQFLFEYFSETQRNKGNFPGRFSGRQFSNSRSEMNVSTLELGDSALYLCASSLGSGGTDTQYFGPGTRLTVL.

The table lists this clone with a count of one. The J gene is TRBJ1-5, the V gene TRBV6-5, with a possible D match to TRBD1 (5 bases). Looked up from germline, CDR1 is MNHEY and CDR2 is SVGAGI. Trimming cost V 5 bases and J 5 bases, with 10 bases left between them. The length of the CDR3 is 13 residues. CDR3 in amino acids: CASSQGNDQPQHF. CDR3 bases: TGTGCCAGCAGTCAGGGAAACGATCAGCCCCAGCATTTT.

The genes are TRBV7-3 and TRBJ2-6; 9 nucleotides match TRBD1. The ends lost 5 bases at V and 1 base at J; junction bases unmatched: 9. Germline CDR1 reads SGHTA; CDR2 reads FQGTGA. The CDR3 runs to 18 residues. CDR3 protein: CASSGQGHDESGANVLTF. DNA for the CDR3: TGTGCCAGCAGCGGACAGGGGCATGATGAGTCTGGGGCCAACGTCCTGACTTTC.

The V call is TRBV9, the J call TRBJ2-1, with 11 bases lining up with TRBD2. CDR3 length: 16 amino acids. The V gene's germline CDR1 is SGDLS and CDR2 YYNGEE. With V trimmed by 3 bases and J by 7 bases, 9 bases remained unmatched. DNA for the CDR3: TGTGCCAGCAGCGATGGGACTAGCGGAGAAGAGAATGAGCAGTTCTTC. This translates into CASSDGTSGEENEQFF.

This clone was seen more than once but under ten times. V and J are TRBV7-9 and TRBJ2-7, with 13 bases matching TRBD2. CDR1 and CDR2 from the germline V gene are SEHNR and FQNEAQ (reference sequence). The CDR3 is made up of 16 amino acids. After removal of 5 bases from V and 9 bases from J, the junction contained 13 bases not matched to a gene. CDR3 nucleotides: TGTGCCAGCAGCGACCAAGGACTAGCGGGAGACCGCGGGCAGTACTTC. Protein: CASSDQGLAGDRGQYF.